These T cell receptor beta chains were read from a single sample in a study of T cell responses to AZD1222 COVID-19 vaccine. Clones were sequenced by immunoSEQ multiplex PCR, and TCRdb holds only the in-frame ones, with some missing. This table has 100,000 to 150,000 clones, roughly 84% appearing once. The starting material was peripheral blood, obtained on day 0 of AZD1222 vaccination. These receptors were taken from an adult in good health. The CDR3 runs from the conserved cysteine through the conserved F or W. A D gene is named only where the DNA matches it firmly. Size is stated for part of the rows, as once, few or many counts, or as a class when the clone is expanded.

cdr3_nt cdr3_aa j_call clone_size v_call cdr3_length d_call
TGTGCCAGCAGCTCGGGACAGGGCCGTTATAATTCACCCCTCCACTTT CASSSGQGRYNSPLHF TRBJ1-6 once TRBV7-2 16 TRBD1
TGTGCCACCAGCAGAGACCCTTCCACAGATACGCAGTATTTT CATSRDPSTDTQYF TRBJ2-3 - TRBV15 14 -
TGTGCCAGCAGCTTGGCCCCCGTTAGGTATGGCTACACCTTC CASSLAPVRYGYTF TRBJ1-2 - TRBV7-8 14 -
TGCAGCGCGACAGGGGGTGAGCAGTACTTC CSATGGEQYF TRBJ2-7 - TRBV29-1 10 TRBD1
TGTGCCATCCAGGCCCGCGGAACGGACATTCAGTACTTC CAIQARGTDIQYF TRBJ2-4 - TRBV19 13 -
TGTGCCAGCAGCCAAGATCCCGCGGCCGGTGATGGCTACACCTTC CASSQDPAAGDGYTF TRBJ1-2 - TRBV3-1/TRBV3-2 15 -
TGTGCCAGCTCAAGAGGGGCCCTCACCTACGAGCAGTACTTC CASSRGALTYEQYF TRBJ2-7 few TRBV18 14 -
TGTGCCAGCAGCACCCTAGCGGGGAAAGCCTACGAGCAGTACTTC CASSTLAGKAYEQYF TRBJ2-7 once TRBV7-6 15 TRBD2
TGCGCCAGCAGCTTCCGGGACAGGGAGTACACTGAAGCTTTCTTT CASSFRDREYTEAFF TRBJ1-1 - TRBV5-1 15 TRBD1
TGTGCCAGCAGTTTCGGTCCTAACTATGGCTACACCTTC CASSFGPNYGYTF TRBJ1-2 - TRBV6-5 13 -
TGTGCCAGCAGTTACTCGTCCGGTAGTGGGGAGCAGTTCTTC CASSYSSGSGEQFF TRBJ2-1 - TRBV6-5 14 -